This T cell receptor (beta chain) was sequenced in a study of human T cells and chemical hapten exposure. Background on the study: Minor pooled library volume differences mainly drove per-sample TCR yield variation.

Trimming took 4 bases from V and 1 from J; bases not matched to a gene: 2. Germline V gives CDR1 SNHLY, CDR2 FYNNEI. This CDR3 has 14 amino acids. MiXCR, applied by TCRdb to the RACE reads, yields one record per CDR3 protein. This sample has roughly 180,000 distinct CDR3 sequences, with around 22% found just once. Time point: patch test 1, 2 weeks after DPC sensitization. Described treatment: therapeutic diphenylcyclopropenone sensitization with weekly scalp DPC. This clonotype was detected only a few times. The gene calls are TRBV2 and TRBJ2-3; TRBD1 agrees at 7 bases. The clonotype comes from a woman between 45 and 65 years old with alopecia areata. Some clones in this sample may be carry-over from other donors' samples. The sequencing here drew on whole blood, taken in connection with sensitization to the hapten diphenylcyclopropenone (DPC). CDR3 in amino acids: CASSGQGGTDTQYF. The DNA for the CDR3 is TGTGCCAGCAGTGGGCAGGGGGGCACAGATACGCAGTATTTT. Supplemented by reference TRBV2 and TRBJ2-3, the full variable domain reads EPEVTQTPSHQVTQMGQEVILRCVPISNHLYFYWYRQILGQKVEFLVSFYNNEISEKSEIFDDQFSVERPDGSNFTLKIRSTKLEDSAMYFCASSGQGGTDTQYFGPGTRLTVL.